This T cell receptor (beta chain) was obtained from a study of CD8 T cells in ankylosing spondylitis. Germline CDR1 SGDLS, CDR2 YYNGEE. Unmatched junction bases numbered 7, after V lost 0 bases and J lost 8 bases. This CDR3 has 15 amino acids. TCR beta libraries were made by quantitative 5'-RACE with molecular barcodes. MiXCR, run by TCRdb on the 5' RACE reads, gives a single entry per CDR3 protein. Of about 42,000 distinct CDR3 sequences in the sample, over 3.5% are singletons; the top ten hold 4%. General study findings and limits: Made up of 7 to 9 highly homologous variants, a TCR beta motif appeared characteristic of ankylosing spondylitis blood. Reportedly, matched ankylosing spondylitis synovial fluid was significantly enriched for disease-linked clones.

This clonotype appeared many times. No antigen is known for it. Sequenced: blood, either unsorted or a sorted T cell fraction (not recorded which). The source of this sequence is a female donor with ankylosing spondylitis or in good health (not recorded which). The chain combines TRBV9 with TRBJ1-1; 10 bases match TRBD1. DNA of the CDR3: TGTGCCAGCAGCGTAGTTGGGACAGGGGACTCAGAAGCTTTCTTT. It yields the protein CASSVVGTGDSEAFF.